The 2 T cell receptor beta chains below were found in one sample sequenced in a study of blood T cells in healthy people across ages. The authors ran a second PCR of about 6 to 11 cycles using a sample-barcoded 5' primer and a J-beta primer mix. MiXCR, applied by TCRdb to the 5' RACE reads, yields one record per CDR3 protein. The sample lists 1.5 million to 1.9 million distinct CDR3 sequences; approximately 42% were seen once. The sequenced material came from blood. These receptors all stem from a woman under 30 in good health.

The V call is TRBV20-1, the J call TRBJ1-5; TRBD1 agrees at 8 bases. J was trimmed by 0 bases and V by 7 bases; bases with no gene match: 5. Germline-derived CDR1 and CDR2 are DFQATT and SNEGSKA (reference sequence). This CDR3 is 14 amino acids long. The CDR3 DNA is TGCAGTGGCCAGGGGGCTTATAGCAATCAGCCCCAGCATTTT. This sequence encodes CSGQGAYSNQPQHF.

The chain has TRBV2 and TRBJ2-3; D unresolved. Germline V gene data show CDR1 as SNHLY and CDR2 as FYNNEI. The CDR3 has 14 amino acids. V was pared by 4 bases and J by 6 bases, with 14 bases between. CDR3: CASSGDGLGDTQYF. CDR3 DNA sequence: TGTGCCAGCAGTGGCGACGGTCTCGGGGATACGCAGTATTTT.